A single T cell receptor beta chain is shown here with its context. Its cognate antigen has yet to be identified. No much larger clone is present one base from it, and per-base qualities are unavailable. Via the germline V gene (reference sequence), CDR1 is LNHDA and CDR2 SQIVND. The CDR3 holds 14 amino acids from the cysteine to the phenylalanine. Only the CDR3 part of the read is kept: 42 bases, read in frame from the first base. V is pared back by 8 bases and J by 0 bases, with 8 bases lying between the germline termini. The immunoSEQ Assay at Adaptive Biotechnologies was used to immunosequence TCRbeta CDR3 regions from the extracted DNA. Turning to the authors' computational methods: To measure the absolute abundance of each unique TCRbeta CDR3, the sequences were collapsed and filtered. Clonality was defined as 1 minus Pielou's evenness, computed on productive in-frame rearrangements only. Regional overlap tracked the top 100 nucleotide rearrangements across paired samples, with Morisita index comparing paired versus unrelated samples. Convergence of nucleotide rearrangements onto identical amino acid sequences was assessed with the immunoSEQ Rearrangement Details tool. The table comes from immuneACCESS by way of TCRdb, which keeps in-frame sequences with V and J called. Part of the clones is missing from these tables; in studies checked, under half for an unresolved V gene and the rest for unknown reasons. The V and J calls and the clone size are those of that table, but D and trimming were determined from the DNA. Counted in this sample were approximately 18,000 clones; 72% of them appeared once. Clones ranked in the top ten supply about 5.5% of the sample.

The patients who supplied the archived tumor blocks had received no neoadjuvant therapy before resection. In the preserved-tissue arm, the study used 30 to 35 surgical resection samples taken from fewer than 25 pancreatic ductal adenocarcinoma patients who had not previously been treated. DNA for the resection arm was extracted from ten 5-micron curls of FFPE tumor lying next to the multiplex immunohistochemistry slide. The data originate from a study of CXCR4 blockade with PD-1 therapy in pancreatic cancer (dated by TCRdb to about 2019). Some background on the complete study: The study analyzed resected pancreatic ductal adenocarcinoma using multiplex immunohistochemistry and TCRbeta immunosequencing, along with ex vivo slice culture to test PD-1 and CXCR4 blockade. Two geographically distinct regions were TCR-sequenced from each of roughly six tumors to assess intratumoral heterogeneity. What the authors observed across the whole study: A strong correlation was found between the frequency of an amino acid clone and the number of distinct nucleotide rearrangements encoding that clone, which suggests convergent selection driven by common tumor antigens. Because only TCRbeta chains were sequenced, true antigen-specificity overlap among convergent dominant clones remained unconfirmed while awaiting paired alpha-beta single-cell sequencing. Clonal expansion was observed in tumors, with a mean productive clonality of 0.14 compared with more than 0.045 in healthy blood, but no correlation between clonality and survival was found.

The sequence came from a human donor with pancreatic ductal adenocarcinoma. The material sequenced was tumor tissue. The sequence links TRBV19 to TRBJ2-6; no confident D gene assignment can be made. The CDR3 region has the sequence CASGEFSGANVLTF. The DNA sequence is TGTGCCAGTGGAGAGTTCTCTGGGGCCAACGTCCTGACTTTC.